This T cell receptor (beta chain) was recorded in a study of identical twins. Study-wide results and caveats: Where beta out-of-frame sequences were concerned, excess twin sharing was weaker.

Notes on this clonotype: Its antigen is currently unknown.

CDR1 is SQVTM, CDR2 ANQGSEA, per germline. J was trimmed by 3 bases and V by 4 bases; bases with no gene match: 7. The CDR3 contains 14 residues. A single record per CDR3 protein comes from TCRdb applying MiXCR to the 5' RACE reads. The sample lists 420,000 or so distinct CDR3 sequences, about a fifth seen once, with around 12% in the top ten. The chain uses TRBV29-1 and TRBJ2-3; 7 nucleotides align to TRBD2. The sequenced sample consisted of naive T cells sorted from blood. The origin of this receptor is a man over 45 in good health. The CDR3 is CSVGTRLVTDTQYF. The CDR3 coding sequence is TGCAGCGTTGGGACTAGATTGGTAACAGATACGCAGTATTTT.